Reported below is one TCR beta chain. The antigen remains undetermined. The data were obtained in a study of siplizumab effects on memory and regulatory T cells. The method was immunoSEQ multiplex PCR; TCRdb's version includes in-frame clones alone and lacks a portion of them. The sample lists around 110,000 clones, roughly 94% occurring once. Study findings and constraints: In unstimulated cells, naive T cells appeared more diverse than memory T cells and seemed major alloresponse contributors.

Germline V lookup: CDR1 GTSNPN, CDR2 SVGIG (reference sequence). V lost 2 bases to trimming and J lost 4 bases, with 9 bases between them. This CDR3 has 13 residues. The sample comprised non-Treg CD4+ T cells sorted from blood. The source of this sequence is a human donor in good health. The genes are TRBV30 and TRBJ1-5; no reliable D call. CDR3 coding DNA: TGTGCCTGGAGTAATGGCAGGAATCAGCCCCAGCATTTT. Its protein is CAWSNGRNQPQHF.